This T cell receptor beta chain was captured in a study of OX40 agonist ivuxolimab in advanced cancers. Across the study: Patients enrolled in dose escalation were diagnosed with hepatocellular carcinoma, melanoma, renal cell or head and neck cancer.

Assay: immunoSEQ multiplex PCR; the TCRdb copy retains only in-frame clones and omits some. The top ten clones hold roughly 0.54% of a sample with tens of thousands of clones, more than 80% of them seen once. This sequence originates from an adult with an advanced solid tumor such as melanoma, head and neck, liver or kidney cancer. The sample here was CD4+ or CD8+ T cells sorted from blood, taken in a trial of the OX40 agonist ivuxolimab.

The CDR3 sequence is CASSQESSRTDTQYF. The CDR3 DNA follows: TGCGCCAGCAGCCAAGAGTCCTCCAGGACAGATACGCAGTATTTT. The rearrangement links TRBV4-3 to TRBJ2-3; D gene uncertain. CDR1 LGHNA and CDR2 YSLEER come from the germline V gene. The CDR3 contains 15 residues. The V gene lost 0 bases and the J gene lost 3 bases, with 10 bases spanning the gap.